A single sample gave rise to the 14 T cell receptor beta chains below, sequenced in a study of CD8 T cells in Susac syndrome. Random hexamers served to reverse transcribe about 0.5 to 1 ug RNA. TCRdb re-called the immunoSEQ multiplex PCR reads with MiXCR, one entry per CDR3 protein. Of 100,000 to 150,000 distinct CDR3 sequences in the sample, around 80% were seen once. The sequenced sample was CD8+ T cells from PBMCs. These receptors all come from a human donor with multiple sclerosis.

The V and J genes are TRBV2 and TRBJ1-1, with a possible D match to TRBD1 (5 bases). The CDR3 contains 13 residues. With 6 bases removed from V and 4 bases from J, the gap between germline ends came to 12 bases. CDR1 is SNHLY, CDR2 FYNNEI, per germline. The CDR3 coding sequence is TGTGCCAGCAGGATGGGGGAGGCCACTGAAGCTTTCTTT. Protein product: CASRMGEATEAFF. The full variable domain, completed using reference TRBV2 and TRBJ1-1, is EPEVTQTPSHQVTQMGQEVILRCVPISNHLYFYWYRQILGQKVEFLVSFYNNEISEKSEIFDDQFSVERPDGSNFTLKIRSTKLEDSAMYFCASRMGEATEAFFGQGTRLTVV.

The V call is TRBV30, the J call TRBJ2-2; a possible D gene is TRBD2 (5 bases). Germline CDR1 is GTSNPN and CDR2 is SVGIG (reference sequence). This CDR3 is built from 11 residues. V was pared by 4 bases and J by 7 bases, with 7 bases between. The DNA for the CDR3 is TGTGCCTGGACTGCGGGCGGGGAGCTGTTTTTT. Translation: CAWTAGGELFF. Variable domain in full (rest from reference TRBV30 and TRBJ2-2): SQTIHQWPATLVQPVGSPLSLECTVEGTSNPNLYWYRQAAGRGLQLLFYSVGIGQISSEVPQNLSASRPQDRQFILSSKKLLLSDSGFYLCAWTAGGELFFGEGSRLTVL.

The chain combines TRBV9 with TRBJ2-2, with TRBD2 matching 9 bases. Looked up from germline, CDR1 is SGDLS and CDR2 is YYNGEE. This CDR3 region has 18 residues. The V and J ends lost 4 bases and 4 bases, in that order; junction bases with no gene match: 14. The CDR3 reads CASSRSRVTSGSTGELFF. In DNA form, the CDR3 reads TGTGCCAGCAGCCGTAGTCGAGTTACTAGCGGGTCCACCGGGGAGCTGTTTTTT.

A few counts support this clonotype. This rearrangement joins TRBV6-2 or TRBV6-3 to TRBJ2-7; D possibly corresponds to TRBD2 (6 bases). Between the trimmed V and J ends, which lost 0 bases and 3 bases, there was a span of 15 bases. Germline values: CDR1 MNHEY, CDR2 SVGEGT. The CDR3 length is 16 residues. CDR3 amino acids: CASSYSVGTDFYEQYF. Written as DNA, the CDR3 is TGTGCCAGCAGTTACTCGGTTGGGACTGACTTCTACGAGCAGTACTTC.

J is TRBJ1-1 and V is TRBV3-1; maybe TRBD1 (6 bases). Germline CDR1 LGHDT, CDR2 YNNKEL (reference sequence). V was cut by 4 bases and J by 6 bases, with 21 bases left in between. This CDR3 has 16 amino acids. In DNA form, the CDR3 reads TGTGCCAGCAGCCCTCAAACAGGGAAAAGGGTCCCTGAAGCTTTCTTT. Translating gives CASSPQTGKRVPEAFF.

The chain joins TRBV2 to TRBJ2-1, with D tentatively TRBD2 (7 bases). The CDR3 has 16 amino acids. The germline V gene encodes CDR1 SNHLY and CDR2 FYNNEI. Deletions cut 3 bases from V and 10 bases from J, with 22 bases between. CDR3: CASSEEGGRWTGEQFF. The CDR3 nucleotides are TGTGCCAGCAGTGAGGAGGGGGGGCGATGGACTGGAGAGCAGTTCTTC.

The genes are TRBV7-9 and TRBJ2-7; no clear D. The V gene's germline CDR1 is SEHNR and CDR2 FQNEAQ (reference sequence). This CDR3 region has 17 residues. Trimming took off 3 bases at V and 3 bases at J, with 21 bases between the two ends. The CDR3 protein is CASSLQAPQNLHYEQYF. In DNA, the CDR3 is TGTGCCAGCAGCTTGCAAGCACCCCAAAATCTACACTACGAGCAGTACTTC.

The rearrangement links TRBV27 to TRBJ2-7, with 7 bases lining up with TRBD1. With V trimmed by 4 bases and J by 5 bases, 5 bases remained unmatched. Germline CDR1 reads MNHEY; CDR2 reads SMNVEV (reference sequence). The CDR3 consists of 13 residues. This chain's CDR3 is CASSWDSNHEQYF. In nucleotides, the CDR3 is TGTGCCAGCAGTTGGGACAGTAACCACGAGCAGTACTTC.

This sequence joins TRBV2 and TRBJ2-7, with TRBD1 matching over 11 bases. In germline, CDR1 is SNHLY, CDR2 FYNNEI. This CDR3 region has 16 residues. Trimming took 7 bases from V and 2 from J; bases not matched to a gene: 10. The CDR3, as DNA: TGTGCCAGCACCCAAAAAGCGGGACAGGGGGCCTACGAGCAGTACTTC. Protein: CASTQKAGQGAYEQYF.

The count of this clonotype is one. The J gene is TRBJ2-1, the V gene TRBV24-1; tentative D call: TRBD1 (5 bases). Germline assignment: CDR1 KGHDR and CDR2 SFDVKD. Trimming shortened V by 3 bases and J by 9 bases, and 11 bases separated the two germline ends. This CDR3 contains 13 residues. CDR3 amino acids: CATSDPQGGEQFF. Here the CDR3 DNA reads TGTGCCACCAGTGATCCCCAGGGCGGTGAGCAGTTCTTC.

The V gene is TRBV6-5, the J gene TRBJ2-7; 9 nucleotides match TRBD2. CDR1 and CDR2 from the germline V gene are MNHEY and SVGAGI. CDR3 length: 12 residues. Trimming at V came to 9 bases and at J to 5 bases, leaving 5 bases not matched to a gene. DNA for the CDR3: TGTGCCAGTTCTAGCGGGGAACACGAGCAGTACGTC. This encodes CASSSGEHEQYV.

The rearrangement uses TRBV7-9 and TRBJ2-1; D possibly uses TRBD1 or TRBD2 (5 bases each). Germline CDR1 SEHNR, CDR2 FQNEAQ (reference sequence). V gave up 4 bases and J gave up 7 bases, with 20 bases separating them. This CDR3 region has 16 residues. The CDR3 nucleotides read TGTGCCAGCAGCTCCCCAAGGGTGGGGGAAGATAATGAGCAGTTCTTC. The encoded protein is CASSSPRVGEDNEQFF.

The rearrangement joins TRBV20-1 to TRBJ2-3, with TRBD2 matching 14 bases. The V segment lost 0 bases and the J segment 4 bases; nucleotides outside the gene matches: 18. This CDR3 spans 21 amino acids. Germline values: CDR1 DFQATT, CDR2 SNEGSKA (reference sequence). CDR3 DNA: TGCAGTGCTAGAGATGATCTCGCGGGACTAGCGGGGGACGGGGTCCCAGATACGCAGTATTTT. It translates to CSARDDLAGLAGDGVPDTQYF.

The chain joins TRBV29-1 to TRBJ1-1; 9 nucleotides agree with TRBD1. Germline V gives CDR1 SQVTM, CDR2 ANQGSEA. There are 17 residues in the CDR3. V trimming: 4 bases; J trimming: 0 bases; junction bases outside the gene matches: 12. The CDR3 DNA reads TGCAGCGTTGGGACAGGGGAGTTTGCGATGATGAACACTGAAGCTTTCTTT. It is translated as CSVGTGEFAMMNTEAFF.